Included here is one TCR beta chain sequence, with context. This record belongs to a study of blood T cell repertoires in COVID-19. Profiled with immunoSEQ multiplex PCR; TCRdb holds only in-frame clones, not every one. The data contain 150,000 or so clones, about 90% of them singletons. The CDR3 has 18 residues. V trimming: 2 bases; J trimming: 0 bases; junction bases outside the gene matches: 9. Germline lookup yields CDR1 KGHSH and CDR2 LQKENI. The clonotype comes from a man in his forties or fifties with acute or convalescent COVID-19. V usage is TRBV18 and J usage is TRBJ2-1; TRBD1 matches 8 bases. Sample: peripheral blood. The DNA for the CDR3 is TGTGCCAGCTCACCATCGCGACAGGGGTTGAGCTCCTACAATGAGCAGTTCTTC. Protein: CASSPSRQGLSSYNEQFF.